A single sample is the source of the 7 T cell receptor beta chains below, sequenced in a study of response to subunit inactivated influenza vaccine. One entry per CDR3 protein, called by TCRdb with MiXCR from the RT-PCR reads. Of hundreds of thousands of distinct CDR3 sequences in the sample, 15% to 17% were seen once. The sequencing used PBMCs from blood, collected less than 13 days after vaccination. The source is a man between 45 and 60 years old who received an inactivated influenza vaccine.

This clonotype was detected a few times. The chain carries TRBV18 and TRBJ2-5, with TRBD1 as a possible D gene (5 bases). Trimming took off 3 bases at V and 0 bases at J, with 11 bases between the two ends. CDR3 length equals 15 residues. Germline assignment: CDR1 KGHSH and CDR2 LQKENI. CDR3 nucleotide sequence: TGTGCCAGCTCACCGTACAGGAGCAACCAAGAGACCCAGTACTTC. Amino acid sequence: CASSPYRSNQETQYF.

In its sample, this clonotype was seen a few times. This chain uses TRBV29-1 with TRBJ2-3; 11 nucleotides line up with TRBD1. Trimming at V came to 2 bases and at J to 1 base, leaving 2 bases not matched to a gene. The CDR3 spans 15 residues. Germline V gene data show CDR1 as SQVTM and CDR2 as ANQGSEA. The CDR3 nucleotides read TGCAGCGTTGAACTGGGACAGGGGGGCACAGATACGCAGTATTTT. Translation gives CSVELGQGGTDTQYF.

The chain links TRBV12-3 or TRBV12-4 to TRBJ2-7; D unresolved. The CDR3 extends over 14 amino acids. Trimming shortened V by 4 bases and J by 0 bases, and 10 bases separated the two germline ends. This CDR3 is CASSWGSSSYEQYF. The CDR3 DNA sequence: TGTGCCAGCAGTTGGGGTTCTAGCTCCTACGAGCAGTACTTC.

The chain joins TRBV20-1 to TRBJ2-1; D unresolved. The CDR3 runs 12 residues. V was trimmed by 3 bases and J by 5 bases, leaving 8 bases between them. Germline V CDR1 and CDR2: DFQATT, SNEGSKA (reference sequence). CDR3 nucleotide sequence: TGCAGTGCTAGCTCCAATGACAATGAGCAGTTCTTC. Translated: CSASSNDNEQFF.

This clonotype was seen a few times. The chain couples TRBV29-1 to TRBJ2-3; maybe TRBD1 (5 bases). The CDR3 length is 12 residues. Germline CDR1 reads SQVTM; CDR2 reads ANQGSEA. The CDR3 region has the DNA TGCACCACAGGTCGGGGCACAGATACGCAGTATTTT. Its protein product is CTTGRGTDTQYF.

The chain links TRBV3-1 to TRBJ1-1, with TRBD1 matching over 8 bases. CDR3 size: 14 residues. Unmatched junction bases numbered 5, after V lost 4 bases and J lost 4 bases. CDR1 and CDR2 (germline): LGHDT, YNNKEL (reference sequence). CDR3 sequence (DNA): TGTGCCAGCAGCCTTCAGACAGGGGTCACTGAAGCTTTCTTT. It yields the protein CASSLQTGVTEAFF.

V usage is TRBV14 and J usage is TRBJ1-2; TRBD1 might be the D (5 bases). V lost 1 base and J 2 bases, leaving 11 bases between the germline ends. The germline V gene has CDR1 SGHDN and CDR2 FVKESK. The CDR3 consists of 15 residues. The CDR3 DNA follows: TGTGCCAGCAGCCAAGCCCAGGGTACCAACTATGGCTACACCTTC. Protein product: CASSQAQGTNYGYTF.